Reported below is one T cell receptor (beta chain). The antigen remains unidentified. These data are taken from a study of lymphopenia after photon versus proton radiotherapy. General study results and limits: After lymphocyte nadir, photon-treated repertoires showed oligoclonal expansion, especially CD8+ Temra.

The method was immunoSEQ multiplex PCR; TCRdb's version includes in-frame clones alone and lacks a portion of them. The repertoire holds about 68,000 clones, with around 90% as singletons. CDR1 LNHNV and CDR2 YYDKDF come from the germline V gene (reference sequence). V shed 0 bases and J shed 9 bases, with 11 bases lying between them. CDR3 size: 14 residues. The material sequenced was peripheral blood, taken from a patient treated with photon-based radiotherapy. The rearrangement uses TRBV15 and TRBJ1-4; D not certain. This TCR was sampled from a woman in her sixties or seventies with pancreatic cancer. CDR3 protein: CATSRDRAEKKLFF. The DNA for the CDR3 is TGTGCCACCAGCAGAGATCGTGCTGAGAAAAAACTGTTTTTT.